Shown below are 21 T cell receptor beta chains from a single sample sequenced in a study of blood T cell repertoires in COVID-19. Clones were read by immunoSEQ multiplex PCR, and TCRdb kept only the in-frame ones, dropping some. The sample carries approximately 82,000 clones, around 80% recorded once. Material for sequencing was peripheral blood. These receptors originate from an older woman with acute or convalescent COVID-19.

The chain carries TRBV4-2 and TRBJ2-7, with 9 bases aligning to TRBD1. CDR3 size: 15 residues. Trimming took 4 bases from V and 6 from J; bases not matched to a gene: 10. Germline V gives CDR1 LGHNA, CDR2 YNFKEQ. This CDR3 reads CASSPPTGQGSEQYF. The DNA for the CDR3 is TGTGCCAGCAGCCCCCCAACGGGACAGGGTTCCGAGCAGTACTTC.

The chain carries TRBV5-4 and TRBJ2-5; 9 bases line up with TRBD1. Trimming at V came to 0 bases and at J to 5 bases, leaving 11 bases not matched to a gene. This CDR3 comprises 17 residues. Germline loops: CDR1 SGHNT, CDR2 YYREEE (reference sequence). For the CDR3, the DNA is TGTGCCAGCAGCTTGGGGACAGGGGCCGTAGGGGACGAGACCCAGTACTTC. This codes for CASSLGTGAVGDETQYF.

CDR3 bases: TGTGCCAGCAGCTTAGAAGGCGGGAGGCCCAACACCGGGGAGCTGTTTTTT. This translates into CASSLEGGRPNTGELFF. The V call is TRBV7-9, the J call TRBJ2-2; TRBD2 aligns across 8 bases. This CDR3 is 17 amino acids long. The J segment lost 2 bases and the V segment lost 1 base, leaving 6 bases of the junction unmatched. Germline assignment: CDR1 SEHNR and CDR2 FQNEAQ (reference sequence). The full variable domain, in which reference TRBV7-9 and TRBJ2-2 provide the parts outside the CDR3, is DTGVSQNPRHKITKRGQNVTFRCDPISEHNRLYWYRQTLGQGPEFLTYFQNEAQLEKSRLLSDRFSAERPKGSFSTLEIQRTEQGDSAMYLCASSLEGGRPNTGELFFGEGSRLTVL.

This chain links TRBV5-1 with TRBJ2-3; D perhaps matches TRBD1 (6 bases). Per the germline V gene, CDR1 is SGHRS and CDR2 is YFSETQ. The CDR3 is 14 residues long. Trimming took off 3 bases at V and 4 bases at J, with 12 bases between the two ends. The CDR3 coding sequence is TGCGCCAGCAGCTGGGACAACTCCGCAGATACGCAGTATTTT. This codes for CASSWDNSADTQYF.

CDR3 DNA: TGTGCCAGCAGCGGGACAGGGCCCAGGCAGCCCCAGCATTTT. It translates to CASSGTGPRQPQHF. The rearrangement links TRBV7-8 to TRBJ1-5; the match to TRBD1 covers 9 bases. Germline V lookup: CDR1 SGHVS, CDR2 FQNEAQ. The CDR3 loop spans 14 amino acids. J gave up 7 bases and V 5 bases, and 6 bases lay outside the gene matches. Based on the CDR3 plus reference TRBV7-8 and TRBJ1-5, the full variable domain is GAGVSQSPRYKVAKRGQDVALRCDPISGHVSLFWYQQALGQGPEFLTYFQNEAQLDKSGLPSDRFFAERPEGSVSTLKIQRTQQEDSAVYLCASSGTGPRQPQHFGDGTRLSIL.

The chain recombines TRBV5-1 with TRBJ1-2; the D gene is possibly TRBD1 (6 bases). Trimming removed 4 bases at V and 4 bases at J, with 14 bases between. There are 14 residues in the CDR3. Germline CDR1 reads SGHRS; CDR2 reads YFSETQ. CDR3 DNA: TGCGCCAGCAGCCCCGGGGGGACACCCTATGGCTACACCTTC. Protein sequence: CASSPGGTPYGYTF.

This rearrangement joins TRBV5-1 to TRBJ2-5, with TRBD1 matching over 7 bases. Per germline, CDR1 SGHRS and CDR2 YFSETQ. CDR3 size: 14 residues. Trimming removed 2 bases from V and 5 bases from J; junction bases left unmatched: 6. CDR3 in DNA: TGCGCCAGCAGCTTCGAGGGGGCGAGGGAGACCCAGTACTTC. Protein sequence: CASSFEGARETQYF.

The chain joins TRBV3-1 (or the pseudogene TRBV3-2) to TRBJ2-7; D uncertain. Germline CDR1 is LGHDT and CDR2 is YNNKEL (reference sequence). The CDR3 runs 14 residues. Deletions cut 0 bases from V and 6 bases from J, with 12 bases between. The CDR3 sequence is CASSQDDTVTEQYF. For the CDR3, the DNA is TGTGCCAGCAGCCAAGATGACACGGTCACCGAGCAGTACTTC.

This clone has only one observation. CDR3 sequence reads: CASPPGAVTDTQYF. DNA of the CDR3: TGTGCCAGCCCCCCTGGGGCGGTGACAGATACGCAGTATTTT. The chain employs TRBV6-5 and TRBJ2-3, with D possibly being TRBD1 (5 bases). Germline V CDR1 and CDR2: MNHEY, SVGAGI. This CDR3 comprises 14 residues. The germline V and J ends were trimmed by 8 bases and 3 bases, with 15 bases remaining between them.

V is TRBV7-9 and J is TRBJ1-1; TRBD1 is a possible D gene (5 bases). The CDR3 sequence is 15 residues long. Germline CDR1 is SEHNR and CDR2 is FQNEAQ (reference sequence). The V end lost 6 bases, the J end lost 1 base, and 15 bases lay between the germline ends. Here the CDR3 reads CASSPSLTGNTEAFF. The CDR3 DNA follows: TGTGCCAGCAGTCCATCGCTAACAGGGAACACTGAAGCTTTCTTT. Full variable domain (outside the CDR3, taken from reference TRBV7-9 and TRBJ1-1): DTGVSQNPRHKITKRGQNVTFRCDPISEHNRLYWYRQTLGQGPEFLTYFQNEAQLEKSRLLSDRFSAERPKGSFSTLEIQRTEQGDSAMYLCASSPSLTGNTEAFFGQGTRLTVV.

V and J are TRBV27 and TRBJ1-1; weak D call: TRBD1 (5 bases). The CDR3 has 15 residues. Per the germline V gene, CDR1 is MNHEY and CDR2 is SMNVEV (reference sequence). Trimming took off 6 bases at V and 4 bases at J, with 18 bases between the two ends. As DNA, the CDR3 is TGTGCCAGCAGGACTCCAGCTGGGGGGATCACTGAAGCTTTCTTT. Its protein is CASRTPAGGITEAFF.

The chain couples TRBV11-3 to TRBJ2-1; 7 bases match TRBD2. Germline CDR1 SGHNT, CDR2 YENEEA. The CDR3 runs to 15 residues. The ends lost 6 bases at V and 5 bases at J; junction bases unmatched: 10. CDR3 amino acids: CASSLIGGRNNEQFF. DNA for the CDR3: TGTGCCAGCAGTCTTATTGGCGGGAGAAACAATGAGCAGTTCTTC.

The chain links TRBV11-2 to TRBJ2-5, with D possibly TRBD2 on 6 matching bases. This CDR3 has 15 amino acids. Trimming removed 2 bases at V and 1 base at J, with 11 bases between. In germline, CDR1 is SGHAT, CDR2 FQNNGV. The CDR3 nucleotides read TGTGCCAGCAGCTTAACTAGCTCGGGCCAAGAGACCCAGTACTTC. As protein: CASSLTSSGQETQYF.

This clone was detected a few times. One end of the junction fails to match germline, which may point to a read error. The chain carries TRBV7-2 and TRBJ2-1, with D uncertain. The germline V gene has CDR1 SGHTA and CDR2 FQGNSA. This CDR3 region has 14 residues. The CDR3 here is CASSLNSNYNEQFF. The CDR3 DNA is TGTGCCAGCAGCTTGAATTCGAACTACAATGAACAGTTCTTC.

The chain recombines TRBV24-1 with TRBJ2-1, with TRBD2 matching over 10 bases. The V and J ends lost 4 bases and 2 bases, in that order; junction bases with no gene match: 4. The CDR3 has 16 residues. CDR1 KGHDR and CDR2 SFDVKD come from the germline V gene. In DNA form, the CDR3 reads TGTGCCACCAGTGACCGAACTAGCGGGGCCTACAATGAGCAGTTCTTC. It encodes CATSDRTSGAYNEQFF.

V usage is TRBV29-1 and J usage is TRBJ2-7, with a weak D call TRBD1 (5 bases). In germline, CDR1 is SQVTM, CDR2 ANQGSEA. V lost 4 bases and J lost 6, with 22 bases in between. The CDR3 runs 15 residues. CDR3 residues: CSVGVIAGYDSEQYF. The CDR3, as DNA: TGCAGCGTTGGTGTGATCGCCGGGTACGACAGCGAGCAGTACTTC.

The chain recombines TRBV7-8 with TRBJ2-1; the match to TRBD2 covers 12 bases. The CDR3 totals 17 residues. The ends lost 6 bases at V and 0 bases at J; junction bases unmatched: 6. CDR1 is SGHVS and CDR2 is FQNEAQ in the germline V gene. The CDR3 is CASRLAGGPGSYNEQFF. The DNA of the CDR3 is TGTGCCAGCAGGCTAGCGGGAGGGCCTGGCTCCTACAATGAGCAGTTCTTC.

This chain joins TRBV6-5 and TRBJ1-2; possible D gene TRBD1, 5 bases. V lost 6 bases, J lost 4 bases, and 9 bases lay in between. The CDR3 is 12 amino acids. Germline V gene lookup returns CDR1 MNHEY and CDR2 SVGAGI. The CDR3 DNA sequence: TGTGCCAGCAGCAGACAGTCCTATGGCTACACCTTC. Translation: CASSRQSYGYTF.

The rearrangement links TRBV7-9 to TRBJ2-7; the match to TRBD1 covers 7 bases. Germline CDR1 and CDR2: SEHNR and FQNEAQ (reference sequence). The CDR3 sequence is 14 residues long. J was trimmed by 0 bases and V by 2 bases; bases with no gene match: 1. Written as DNA, the CDR3 is TGTGCCAGCAGCTTACGGGACAGCTCCTACGAGCAGTACTTC. Its protein product is CASSLRDSSYEQYF.

J is TRBJ2-7 and V is TRBV12-3 or TRBV12-4; D unresolved. Trimming took 8 bases from V and 2 from J, leaving 10 bases between them. CDR3 length: 12 amino acids. For the CDR3, the DNA is TGTGCCAGCGGGCTCTCACCCTACGAGCAGTACTTC. Encoded protein: CASGLSPYEQYF.

The rearrangement links TRBV10-2 to TRBJ1-3; 10 bases map to TRBD1. Germline V lookup: CDR1 WSHSY, CDR2 SAAADI. With 10 bases clipped from V and 0 bases from J, the junction kept 9 bases outside the gene matches. This CDR3 contains 16 residues. The CDR3, as DNA: TGCGCCACCATACTTGGGACAGGGGTCTCTGGAAACACCATATATTTT. Amino acid sequence: CATILGTGVSGNTIYF.